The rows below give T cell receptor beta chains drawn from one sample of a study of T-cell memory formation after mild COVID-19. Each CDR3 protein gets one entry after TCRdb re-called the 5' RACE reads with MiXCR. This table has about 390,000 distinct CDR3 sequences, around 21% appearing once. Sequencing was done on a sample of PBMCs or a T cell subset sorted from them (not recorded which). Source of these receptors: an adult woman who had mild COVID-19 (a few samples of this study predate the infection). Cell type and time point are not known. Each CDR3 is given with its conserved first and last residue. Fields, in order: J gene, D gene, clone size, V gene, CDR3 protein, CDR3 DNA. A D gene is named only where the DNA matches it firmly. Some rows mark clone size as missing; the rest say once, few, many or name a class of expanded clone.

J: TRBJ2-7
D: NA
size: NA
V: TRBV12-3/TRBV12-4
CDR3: CASSRGHPYEQYF
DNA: TGTGCCAGCAGCCGAGGACACCCCTACGAGCAGTACTTC

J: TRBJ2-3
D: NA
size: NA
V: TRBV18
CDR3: CASSPRTVQSTDTQYF
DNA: TGTGCCAGCTCACCTCGGACCGTACAGAGCACAGATACGCAGTATTTT

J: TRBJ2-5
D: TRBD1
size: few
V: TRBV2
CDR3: CASRKTGFQETQYF
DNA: TGTGCCAGCAGAAAGACAGGGTTCCAAGAGACCCAGTACTTC

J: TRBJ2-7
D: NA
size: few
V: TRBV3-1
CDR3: CASSPPLTGATYEQYF
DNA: TGTGCCAGCAGCCCTCCTCTGACAGGAGCCACCTACGAGCAGTACTTC

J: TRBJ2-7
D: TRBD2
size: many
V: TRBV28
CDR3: CASSLGGTSGFEQYF
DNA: TGTGCCAGCAGTTTAGGCGGGACTAGCGGGTTCGAGCAGTACTTC

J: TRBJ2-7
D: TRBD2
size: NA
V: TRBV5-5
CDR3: CASSPGTSVHEQYF
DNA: TGTGCCAGCAGCCCCGGGACTAGTGTTCACGAGCAGTACTTC

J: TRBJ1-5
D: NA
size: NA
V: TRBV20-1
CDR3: CSASRGPDQPQHF
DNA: TGCAGTGCGTCCCGAGGTCCGGATCAGCCCCAGCATTTT

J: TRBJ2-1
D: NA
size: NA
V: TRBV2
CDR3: CASSAIVSGVRGNEQFF
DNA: TGTGCCAGCAGTGCCATTGTGTCGGGAGTTAGGGGTAATGAGCAGTTCTTC

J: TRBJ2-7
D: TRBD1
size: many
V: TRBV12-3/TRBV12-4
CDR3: CASTDQGTAEHEQYF
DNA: TGTGCCAGCACCGACCAGGGGACAGCCGAACACGAGCAGTACTTC

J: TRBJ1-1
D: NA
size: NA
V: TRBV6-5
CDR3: CASSYSWAPDTEAFF
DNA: TGTGCCAGCAGTTACTCGTGGGCTCCGGACACTGAAGCTTTCTTT

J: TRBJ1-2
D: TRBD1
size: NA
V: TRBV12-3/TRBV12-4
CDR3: CASTRQGSDYGYTF
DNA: TGTGCCAGCACCAGACAGGGCTCGGACTATGGCTACACCTTC

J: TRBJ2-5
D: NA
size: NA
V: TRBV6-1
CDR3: CASSEGGVKQTQYF
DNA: TGTGCCAGCAGTGAAGGAGGGGTGAAGCAGACCCAGTACTTC

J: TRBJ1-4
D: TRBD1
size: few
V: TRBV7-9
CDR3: CASTLGQLNEKLFF
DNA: TGTGCCAGCACCCTGGGACAGCTTAATGAAAAACTGTTTTTT

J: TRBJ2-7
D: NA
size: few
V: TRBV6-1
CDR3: CASRKTGTSYEQYF
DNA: TGTGCCAGCAGGAAGACAGGAACCTCCTACGAGCAGTACTTC

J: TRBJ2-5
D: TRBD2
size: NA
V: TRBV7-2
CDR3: CASSYNSGSSETQYF
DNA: TGTGCCAGCAGCTATAATAGCGGGAGTTCCGAGACCCAGTACTTC

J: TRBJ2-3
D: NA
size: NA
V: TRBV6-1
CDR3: CASREKGGRADTQYF
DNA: TGTGCCAGCAGGGAAAAGGGGGGGCGGGCAGATACGCAGTATTTT

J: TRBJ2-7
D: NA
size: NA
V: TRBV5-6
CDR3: CASSLAARPGYEQYF
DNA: TGTGCCAGCAGCTTGGCGGCTCGCCCGGGCTACGAGCAGTACTTC

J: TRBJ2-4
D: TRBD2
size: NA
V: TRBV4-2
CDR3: CASSQESSGDIQYF
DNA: TGTGCCAGCAGCCAAGAGTCTAGCGGGGACATTCAGTACTTC

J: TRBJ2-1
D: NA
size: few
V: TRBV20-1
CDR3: CRVTRGNEQFF
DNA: TGCAGGGTTACACGGGGCAATGAGCAGTTCTTC

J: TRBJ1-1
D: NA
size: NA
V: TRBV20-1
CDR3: CSAKDPRANTEAFF
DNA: TGCAGTGCTAAGGACCCCAGAGCGAACACTGAAGCTTTCTTT

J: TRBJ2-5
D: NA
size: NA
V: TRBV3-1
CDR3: CASSRRTTLETQYF
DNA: TGTGCCAGCAGCCGGCGGACTACCTTAGAGACCCAGTACTTC

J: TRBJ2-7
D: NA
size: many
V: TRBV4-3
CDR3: CASSQDLGYEQYF
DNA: TGCGCCAGCAGCCAAGATCTGGGCTACGAGCAGTACTTC

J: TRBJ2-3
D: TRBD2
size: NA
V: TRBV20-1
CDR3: CSAVSGGTASTDTQYF
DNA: TGCAGTGCTGTTAGCGGGGGGACCGCTAGCACAGATACGCAGTATTTT

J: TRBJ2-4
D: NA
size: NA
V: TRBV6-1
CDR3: CASEIGTGTVAKNIQYF
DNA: TGTGCCAGCGAGATCGGAACCGGGACCGTAGCCAAAAACATTCAGTACTTC

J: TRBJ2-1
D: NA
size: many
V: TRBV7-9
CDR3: CASSRDKDEQFF
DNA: TGTGCCAGCAGCCGTGACAAGGATGAGCAGTTCTTC

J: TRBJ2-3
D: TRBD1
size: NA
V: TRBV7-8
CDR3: CATCRGPSTDTQYF
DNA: TGTGCCACCTGCAGGGGGCCGAGCACAGATACGCAGTATTTT

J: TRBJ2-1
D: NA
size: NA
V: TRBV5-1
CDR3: CASSPGAGELNEQFF
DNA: TGCGCCAGCAGCCCCGGGGCAGGGGAGTTGAATGAGCAGTTCTTC

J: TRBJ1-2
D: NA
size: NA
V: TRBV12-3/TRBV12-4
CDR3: CASRRASGYTF
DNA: TGTGCCAGCAGACGGGCTAGCGGCTACACCTTC

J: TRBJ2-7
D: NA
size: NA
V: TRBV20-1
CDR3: CSARDRQRFEQYF
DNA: TGCAGTGCTAGAGATCGGCAGAGATTCGAGCAGTACTTC

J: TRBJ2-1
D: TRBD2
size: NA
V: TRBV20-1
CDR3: CSAPSGGDFDEQFF
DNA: TGCAGTGCTCCCAGCGGGGGGGATTTCGATGAGCAGTTCTTC

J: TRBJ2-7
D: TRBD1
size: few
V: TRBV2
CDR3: CASTLRDRGYEQYF
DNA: TGTGCCAGCACCCTCCGGGACAGGGGCTACGAGCAGTACTTC

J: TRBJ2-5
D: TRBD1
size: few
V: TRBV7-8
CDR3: CASSLLWDRSHQETQYF
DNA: TGTGCCAGCAGCTTACTCTGGGACAGGAGTCACCAAGAGACCCAGTACTTC

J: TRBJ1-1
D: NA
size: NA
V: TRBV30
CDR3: CAWSAGLLNTEAFF
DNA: TGTGCCTGGAGTGCGGGGCTTCTGAACACTGAAGCTTTCTTT

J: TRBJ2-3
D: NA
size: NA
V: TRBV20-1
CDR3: CSALDSYTQYF
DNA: TGCAGTGCTTTGGACAGTTATACGCAGTATTTT

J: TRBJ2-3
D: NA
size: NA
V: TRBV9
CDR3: CASSVYGSTDTQYF
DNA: TGTGCCAGCAGCGTATACGGGAGCACAGATACGCAGTATTTT

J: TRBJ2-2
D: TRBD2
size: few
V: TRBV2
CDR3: CASSERGQRGGLAGELFF
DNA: TGTGCCAGCAGTGAGCGTGGGCAGCGGGGGGGCCTCGCCGGGGAGCTGTTTTTT

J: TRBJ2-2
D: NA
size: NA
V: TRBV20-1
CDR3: CSARGGRLAGELFF
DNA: TGCAGTGCTAGAGGGGGGAGGTTGGCCGGGGAGCTGTTTTTT

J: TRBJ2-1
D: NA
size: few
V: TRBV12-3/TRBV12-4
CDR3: CASSPGTGQFF
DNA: TGTGCCAGCAGTCCCGGGACTGGGCAGTTCTTC

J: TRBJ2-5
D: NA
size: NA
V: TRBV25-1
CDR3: CASSGGIEETQYF
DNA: TGTGCCAGCAGTGGTGGGATCGAAGAGACCCAGTACTTC

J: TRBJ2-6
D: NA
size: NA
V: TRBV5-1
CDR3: CASSFAGGSKILTF
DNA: TGCGCCAGCAGCTTCGCCGGAGGATCCAAAATCCTGACTTTC

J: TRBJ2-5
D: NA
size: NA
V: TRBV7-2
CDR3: CASSQAEGHKLETQYF
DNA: TGTGCCAGCAGCCAGGCGGAGGGGCACAAGTTAGAGACCCAGTACTTC

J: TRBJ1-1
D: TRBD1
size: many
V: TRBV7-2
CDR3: CASSRDRNTEAFF
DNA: TGTGCCAGCAGCCGGGACAGAAACACTGAAGCTTTCTTT